This passage covers 9 T cell receptor beta chains from one sample sequenced in a study of cytomegalovirus exposure and HLA in healthy donors. Sequencing was performed with immunoSEQ multiplex PCR; in TCRdb, only in-frame clones are kept and a portion is missing. The sample records roughly 100,000 clones, 85% to 95% being singletons. The sequencing input was PBMCs. The receptors derive from a woman between 18 and 29 years old in good health and CMV-seronegative.

V is TRBV6-5 and J is TRBJ2-1, with TRBD2 identical over 10 bases. CDR1 and CDR2 from the germline V gene are MNHEY and SVGAGI. The CDR3 spans 15 residues. V shed 5 bases, J shed 9 bases, and the junction held 10 bases outside the gene matches. The CDR3 here is CASSPSGGISGEQFF. CDR3 nucleotides: TGTGCCAGCAGTCCTAGCGGGGGAATCAGTGGTGAGCAGTTCTTC.

This chain joins TRBV9 and TRBJ2-5; 9 bases align to TRBD2. This CDR3 contains 15 residues. From germline, CDR1 is SGDLS and CDR2 YYNGEE. After removal of 6 bases from V and 5 bases from J, the junction contained 11 bases not matched to a gene. The CDR3 nucleotides read TGTGCCAGCACCCTAGCGGGGTCGCGTCTGGAGACCCAGTACTTC. Its translation: CASTLAGSRLETQYF.

The chain employs TRBV15 and TRBJ1-5, with TRBD1 matching 7 bases. The CDR3 spans 16 residues. Unmatched junction bases numbered 2, after V lost 0 bases and J lost 0 bases. Germline V gene sequence: CDR1 LNHNV, CDR2 YYDKDF (reference sequence). This chain's CDR3 is CATSREGDSSNQPQHF. The CDR3 region has the DNA TGTGCCACCAGCAGAGAAGGGGACAGTAGCAATCAGCCCCAGCATTTT.

V gene TRBV23-1 combines with J gene TRBJ2-5; 7 bases agree with TRBD2. TRBV23-1 is recorded as an ORF, its role being uncertain. J was trimmed by 0 bases and V by 2 bases; bases with no gene match: 15. The CDR3 is 19 residues long. CDR3 DNA: TGCGCCAGCAGTCAACCCCGAAACCCTAGCGGACCGTACCAAGAGACCCAGTACTTC. Its protein is CASSQPRNPSGPYQETQYF.

V is TRBV7-9 and J is TRBJ1-4; D is perhaps TRBD1 (6 bases). CDR1 is SEHNR and CDR2 is FQNEAQ in the germline V gene (reference sequence). The CDR3 has 15 residues. Trimming stripped 5 bases from V and 3 bases from J, with 13 bases between. CDR3 residues: CASSPPGGPNEKLFF. The CDR3 coding sequence is TGTGCCAGCAGCCCTCCGGGGGGGCCTAATGAAAAACTGTTTTTT.

The genes are TRBV19 and TRBJ1-2, with TRBD1 as a possible D gene (5 bases). The CDR3 length is 14 residues. V lost 6 bases to trimming and J lost 6 bases, with 17 bases between them. Germline V gives CDR1 LNHDA, CDR2 SQIVND (reference sequence). The CDR3 DNA reads as TGTGCCAGTAGAAATCAGGGTGAGTCGGATGGCTACACCTTC. Translating gives CASRNQGESDGYTF. The full variable domain, with the rest looked up from reference TRBV19 and TRBJ1-2, is DGGITQSPKYLFRKEGQNVTLSCEQNLNHDAMYWYRQDPGQGLRLIYYSQIVNDFQKGDIAEGYSVSREKKESFPLTVTSAQKNPTAFYLCASRNQGESDGYTFGSGTRLTVV.

The rearrangement uses TRBV5-6 and TRBJ1-1, with TRBD1 matching 8 bases. Losses at the gene ends were 4 bases for V and 7 bases for J; bases not matched to a gene: 12. Germline CDR1 SGHDT, CDR2 YYEEEE. This CDR3 is 15 amino acids long. CDR3 coding DNA: TGTGCCAGCAGCCCACGACAGGGGAGGAATATTGAAGCTTTCTTT. Translating it yields CASSPRQGRNIEAFF.

This clone appeared a single time. The genes are TRBV7-9 and TRBJ1-4; 11 nucleotides align to TRBD1. CDR1 SEHNR and CDR2 FQNEAQ come from the germline V gene (reference sequence). CDR3 length equals 16 residues. Trimming took 5 bases from V and 5 from J; bases not matched to a gene: 7. As DNA, the CDR3 is TGTGCCAGCAGCAGAGATCGGACAGGGGGCAATGAAAAACTGTTTTTT. This encodes CASSRDRTGGNEKLFF.

This clone was detected once. This chain uses TRBV6-6 with TRBJ1-2; D unresolved. CDR1 MNHNY and CDR2 SVGAGI come from the germline V gene (reference sequence). This CDR3 has 15 amino acids. Trimming removed 6 bases at V and 0 bases at J, with 14 bases between. The CDR3 bases are TGTGCCAGCAGACCCCCCTCTAAAACTAACTATGGCTACACCTTC. Amino acids: CASRPPSKTNYGYTF.